Detailed here is one T cell receptor beta chain. Its specificity is unknown. This record belongs to a study of T cell responses to AZD1222 COVID-19 vaccine. Notes on the study in general: Spike was spanned by vaccine-associated CD4 TCRs, which were dominant at 160-218 and 743-854. Clonal diversity may have been underestimated in mostly white British donors.

Method: immunoSEQ multiplex PCR; TCRdb's copy keeps in-frame clones and lacks some. Among roughly 65,000 clones, 88% were seen once, and the ten largest hold 7.8%. This CDR3 has 15 amino acids. J gave up 5 bases and V 6 bases, and 12 bases lay outside the gene matches. The germline V gene has CDR1 SNHLY and CDR2 FYNNEI. V usage is TRBV2 and J usage is TRBJ2-7; 8 nucleotides agree with TRBD1. The sequenced sample was peripheral blood, obtained on day 0 of AZD1222 vaccination. The origin of this receptor is an adult in good health. CDR3 coding DNA: TGTGCCAGCAGGGGAGACAGGGGAAGGTATCACGAGCAGTACTTC. This gives the protein CASRGDRGRYHEQYF.